Shown below are 6 T cell receptor beta chains from a single sample sequenced in a study of T cells in localized non-small cell lung cancer. Profiling relied on immunoSEQ multiplex PCR, and the TCRdb table lists in-frame clones only, not all of them. The table shows 39,000 or so clones, with roughly four fifths occurring only once. The sequenced sample was PBMCs, obtained before any cancer treatment. The source of these receptors is a man aged 35 to 69 with stage II lung adenocarcinoma.

The chain employs TRBV11-1 and TRBJ2-3, with D perhaps matching TRBD2 (5 bases). With 5 bases removed from V and 2 bases from J, the gap between germline ends came to 17 bases. The germline CDR1 and CDR2 sequences are SGHAT and FQDESV (reference sequence). The CDR3 is 16 residues long. CDR3 sequence (DNA): TGTGCCAGCAGCCACCAAGGGAGAGAGTCCACAGATACGCAGTATTTT. It translates to CASSHQGRESTDTQYF.

The V call is TRBV29-1, the J call TRBJ2-3; D might be TRBD2 (5 bases). V was cut by 5 bases and J by 0 bases, with 9 bases left in between. The CDR3 is made up of 13 amino acids. The germline V gene has CDR1 SQVTM and CDR2 ANQGSEA. DNA for the CDR3: TGCAGCGTTTTCCAGCGGAGCACAGATACGCAGTATTTT. Protein sequence: CSVFQRSTDTQYF.

The V call is TRBV5-6, the J call TRBJ1-1; D is perhaps TRBD1 (5 bases). The CDR3 is 16 amino acids. The V and J ends lost 5 bases and 1 base respectively, with 18 bases between them. Germline V CDR1 and CDR2: SGHDT, YYEEEE. CDR3 sequence: CASSLPRVGGNTEAFF. In DNA form, the CDR3 reads TGTGCCAGCAGTTTACCCAGAGTCGGGGGGAACACTGAAGCTTTCTTT.

The CDR3 DNA reads TGTGCCAGCAGTTACCCCAGACCTGGGTCGGCTGAAAAACTGTTTTTT. It is translated as CASSYPRPGSAEKLFF. The gene calls are TRBV6-7 and TRBJ1-4; D gene unclear. TRBV6-7 is an ORF, with its function uncertain. The CDR3 consists of 16 residues. Trimming stripped 2 bases from V and 7 bases from J, with 17 bases between.

The chain is built from TRBV4-2 and TRBJ2-6, with TRBD1 matching 10 bases. CDR3 size: 18 residues. Germline CDR1 and CDR2: LGHNA and YNFKEQ. The V segment lost 2 bases and the J segment 3 bases; nucleotides outside the gene matches: 7. The CDR3 is CASSQSRTGGGGANVLTF. CDR3 nucleotides: TGTGCCAGCAGCCAATCCCGGACAGGGGGTGGTGGGGCCAACGTCCTGACTTTC.

The chain employs TRBV6-5 and TRBJ2-6, with D possibly being TRBD1 (5 bases). CDR3 length equals 15 residues. Trimming took off 5 bases at V and 1 base at J, with 9 bases between the two ends. Germline-derived CDR1 and CDR2 are MNHEY and SVGAGI. CDR3 in DNA: TGTGCCAGCAGTAACAGGCCTTCTGGGGCCAACGTCCTGACTTTC. It is translated as CASSNRPSGANVLTF.